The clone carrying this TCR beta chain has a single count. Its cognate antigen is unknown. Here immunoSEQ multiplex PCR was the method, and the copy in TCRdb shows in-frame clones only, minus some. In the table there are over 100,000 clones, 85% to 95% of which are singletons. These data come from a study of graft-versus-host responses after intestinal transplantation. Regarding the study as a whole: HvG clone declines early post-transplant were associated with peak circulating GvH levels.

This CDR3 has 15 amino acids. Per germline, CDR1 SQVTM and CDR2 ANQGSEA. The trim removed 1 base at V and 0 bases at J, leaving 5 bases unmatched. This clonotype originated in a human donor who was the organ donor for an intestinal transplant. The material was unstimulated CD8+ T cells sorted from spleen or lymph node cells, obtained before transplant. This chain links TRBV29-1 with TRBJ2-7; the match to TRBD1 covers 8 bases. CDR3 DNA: TGCAGCGTTGAAGTCGACAGGGGCAGCTCCTACGAGCAGTACTTC. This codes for CSVEVDRGSSYEQYF.